The subject of this entry is one TCR beta chain. A single base separates this from a much larger clone, so it may be a read error. The germline gives CDR1 SGHTA, CDR2 FQGNSA. The CDR3 loop spans 12 amino acids. These data come from a study of CD8+CD57+ T cells in acquired aplastic anemia. According to the study, genomic DNA was the template for TCR beta VDJ and CDR3 profiling. TCRdb re-analysed the reads in MiXCR, keeping a single row per CDR3 protein. This table has 400,000 to 450,000 distinct CDR3 sequences, 60% to 80% appearing once. This chain joins TRBV7-2 and TRBJ1-6, with no clear D. The sequence derives from a human donor in good health, serving as a control. Sequencing input: sorted CD4+, CD8+, or CD8+CD57+ T cells (not recorded which) from PBMCs. The CDR3 protein is CASSFGNPPPHF. For the CDR3, the DNA is TGTGCCAGCAGCTTCGGGAATCCACCCCCCCACTTT.